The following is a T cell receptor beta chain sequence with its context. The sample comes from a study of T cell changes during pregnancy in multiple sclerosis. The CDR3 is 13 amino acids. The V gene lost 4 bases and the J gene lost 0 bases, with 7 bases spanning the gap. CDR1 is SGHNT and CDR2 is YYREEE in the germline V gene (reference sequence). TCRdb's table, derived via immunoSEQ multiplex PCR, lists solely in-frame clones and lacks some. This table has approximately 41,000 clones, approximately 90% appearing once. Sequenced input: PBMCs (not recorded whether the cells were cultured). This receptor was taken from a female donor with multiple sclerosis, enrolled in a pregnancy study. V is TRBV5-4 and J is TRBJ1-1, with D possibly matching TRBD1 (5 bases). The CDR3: CASSPGLNTEAFF. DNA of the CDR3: TGTGCCAGCAGCCCGGGACTGAACACTGAAGCTTTCTTT.